The 24 T cell receptor beta chains presented below share a single source sample, sequenced in a study of T cell responses to AZD1222 COVID-19 vaccine. Some clones are missing from TCRdb's copy, which holds only in-frame ones; the method was immunoSEQ multiplex PCR. The sample has 60,000 to 70,000 clones, 80% to 90% seen once. The specimen was peripheral blood, collected on day 0 of AZD1222 vaccination. The receptors were sampled from an adult in good health.

The genes are TRBV20-1 and TRBJ1-2; unclear D gene. CDR3 length equals 8 residues. Germline assignment: CDR1 DFQATT and CDR2 SNEGSKA (reference sequence). The CDR3 spells CGNYGYTF. The DNA of the CDR3 is TGCGGTAACTATGGCTACACCTTC.

V is TRBV10-2 and J is TRBJ1-2, with unresolved D. V shed 3 bases and J shed 8 bases, with 10 bases lying between them. Germline CDR1 and CDR2: WSHSY and SAAADI. This CDR3 spans 12 amino acids. CDR3 protein: CASSELPTGYTF. The CDR3 nucleotides are TGCGCCAGCAGTGAACTACCCACCGGCTACACCTTC.

J is TRBJ2-6 and V is TRBV27, with D unclear. Germline V gene sequence: CDR1 MNHEY, CDR2 SMNVEV (reference sequence). Trimming took off 7 bases at V and 4 bases at J, with 14 bases between the two ends. The CDR3 runs to 15 residues. CDR3 amino acids: CASTDWGSGANVLTF. Written as DNA, the CDR3 is TGTGCCAGCACAGACTGGGGATCGGGGGCCAACGTCCTGACTTTC.

This clone was counted only a few times. The genes are TRBV10-3 and TRBJ1-3; D gene uncertain. V was shortened by 3 bases and J by 0 bases, with 9 bases between the two germline ends. Germline values: CDR1 ENHRY, CDR2 SYGVKD. The CDR3 spans 15 residues. CDR3 in amino acids: CAISDGANSGNTIYF. As DNA, the CDR3 is TGTGCCATCAGTGACGGTGCAAACTCTGGAAACACCATATATTTT.

In this sample, this clone turned up once. This chain links TRBV19 with TRBJ2-7; maybe TRBD1 (7 bases). Trimming shortened V by 8 bases and J by 3 bases, and 20 bases separated the two germline ends. CDR1 LNHDA and CDR2 SQIVND come from the germline V gene (reference sequence). The CDR3 spans 15 residues. CDR3 bases: TGTGCCAGTGCGGAAGAGGAGCAGGGGGGCTACGAGCAGTACTTC. Its protein product is CASAEEEQGGYEQYF.

This clone was recorded only once. The rearrangement uses TRBV5-1 and TRBJ2-3; D unclear. CDR3 length: 14 residues. The V gene lost 0 bases and the J gene lost 0 bases, with 5 bases spanning the gap. Germline lookup yields CDR1 SGHRS and CDR2 YFSETQ. In nucleotides, the CDR3 is TGCGCCAGCAGCTTGGGAATTAGCACAGATACGCAGTATTTT. This gives the protein CASSLGISTDTQYF. The full variable domain, its missing parts supplied by reference TRBV5-1 and TRBJ2-3, is KAGVTQTPRYLIKTRGQQVTLSCSPISGHRSVSWYQQTPGQGLQFLFEYFSETQRNKGNFPGRFSGRQFSNSRSEMNVSTLELGDSALYLCASSLGISTDTQYFGPGTRLTVL.

The V call is TRBV19, the J call TRBJ2-3, with D perhaps matching TRBD2 (5 bases). The CDR3 spans 12 residues. V was pared by 9 bases and J by 0 bases, with 7 bases between. Germline V CDR1 and CDR2: LNHDA, SQIVND (reference sequence). CDR3 region: CASGVSTDTQYF. CDR3 bases: TGTGCCAGCGGGGTAAGCACAGATACGCAGTATTTT.

The sample holds a few counts of this clone. This rearrangement joins TRBV28 to TRBJ1-6; D is perhaps TRBD1 (5 bases). The CDR3 is 16 residues long. Germline CDR1 reads MDHEN; CDR2 reads SYDVKM. Trimming removed 7 bases at V and 8 bases at J, with 21 bases between. In nucleotides, the CDR3 is TGTGCCAGCACCAACCGGAGGACACTTGTTGATTCACCCCTCCACTTT. It encodes CASTNRRTLVDSPLHF.

V is TRBV7-2 and J is TRBJ2-5, with TRBD1 matching 7 bases. The germline V gene encodes CDR1 SGHTA and CDR2 FQGNSA. The V gene end was trimmed by 1 base and the J gene end by 5 bases; junction bases not matched to a gene: 10. This CDR3 has 16 amino acids. The CDR3 DNA reads as TGTGCCAGCAGCTTAGGGTCTACAGGGGCTTGGGAGACCCAGTACTTC. Encoded protein: CASSLGSTGAWETQYF.

The chain employs TRBV29-1 and TRBJ1-1; a possible D gene is TRBD1 (5 bases). V lost 4 bases, J lost 4 bases, and 13 bases lay in between. The CDR3 is 13 residues long. Per germline, CDR1 SQVTM and CDR2 ANQGSEA. CDR3 amino acids: CSVARERGTEAFF. For the CDR3, the DNA is TGCAGCGTTGCCAGGGAGCGGGGCACTGAAGCTTTCTTT. Based on the CDR3 plus reference TRBV29-1 and TRBJ1-1, the full variable domain is SAVISQKPSRDICQRGTSLTIQCQVDSQVTMMFWYRQQPGQSLTLIATANQGSEATYESGFVIDKFPISRPNLTFSTLTVSNMSPEDSSIYLCSVARERGTEAFFGQGTRLTVV.

V gene TRBV5-4 combines with J gene TRBJ2-5, with 11 nucleotides matching TRBD2. V lost 0 bases, J lost 4 bases, and 5 bases stayed unmatched. Looked up from germline, CDR1 is SGHNT and CDR2 is YYREEE (reference sequence). This CDR3 is built from 16 residues. The CDR3: CASSLVGSGGAETQYF. The CDR3 nucleotides read TGTGCCAGCAGCTTGGTTGGTAGCGGGGGGGCAGAGACCCAGTACTTC.

This chain joins TRBV7-9 and TRBJ1-4; a possible D gene is TRBD1 (6 bases). Germline CDR1 is SEHNR and CDR2 is FQNEAQ (reference sequence). The CDR3 totals 10 residues. V gave up 9 bases and J gave up 8 bases, with 7 bases separating them. The CDR3 loop is CASQGEKLFF. In DNA, the CDR3 is TGTGCCAGTCAGGGGGAAAAACTGTTTTTT.

Here the CDR3 reads CATRAGEGEQYF. CDR3 DNA sequence: TGTGCCACCCGGGCAGGGGAGGGCGAGCAGTACTTC. The chain couples TRBV28 to TRBJ2-7; D might be TRBD2 (7 bases). Trimming took off 10 bases at V and 6 bases at J, with 16 bases between the two ends. CDR3 length: 12 residues. The germline V gene has CDR1 MDHEN and CDR2 SYDVKM.

The chain links TRBV4-3 to TRBJ1-1; perhaps TRBD1 as D (6 bases). The V and J ends lost 2 bases and 1 base respectively, with 11 bases between them. Germline V gene data show CDR1 as LGHNA and CDR2 as YSLEER. The CDR3 length is 15 residues. In DNA form, the CDR3 reads TGCGCCAGCAGCCAACTATTACAGGGGAACACTGAAGCTTTCTTT. It encodes CASSQLLQGNTEAFF.

A single count supports this clone. The genes are TRBV19 and TRBJ2-5, with D possibly being TRBD1 or TRBD2 (6 bases each). The CDR3 has 14 residues. Trimming cost V 2 bases and J 5 bases, with 12 bases left between them. In germline, CDR1 is LNHDA, CDR2 SQIVND (reference sequence). The DNA of the CDR3 is TGTGCCAGTAGTATAAGGAGAGGGGGGGAGACCCAGTACTTC. This gives the protein CASSIRRGGETQYF.

This clone was counted between two and nine times. This chain joins TRBV3-1 (or the pseudogene TRBV3-2) and TRBJ1-1; D gene unclear. Germline lookup yields CDR1 LGHDT and CDR2 YNNKEL (reference sequence). The CDR3 spans 12 residues. The V end lost 1 base, the J end lost 5 bases, and 5 bases lay between the germline ends. The CDR3 spells CASSQGGTEAFF. The CDR3 coding sequence is TGTGCCAGCAGCCAAGGCGGTACTGAAGCTTTCTTT.

V gene TRBV30 combines with J gene TRBJ1-5; D unresolved. CDR3 size: 13 residues. Deletions cut 1 base from V and 5 bases from J, with 9 bases between. CDR1 and CDR2 from the germline V gene are GTSNPN and SVGIG (reference sequence). CDR3 region: CAWSEGLDQPQHF. The CDR3 DNA reads TGTGCCTGGAGTGAGGGCCTGGATCAGCCCCAGCATTTT.

The chain combines TRBV5-5 with TRBJ2-5; TRBD2 aligns across 7 bases. J was trimmed by 2 bases and V by 3 bases; bases with no gene match: 13. The CDR3 covers 17 residues. Germline V gene sequence: CDR1 SGHKS, CDR2 YYEKEE (reference sequence). CDR3 sequence reads: CASSSFLRGGVQETQYF. CDR3 sequence (DNA): TGTGCCAGCAGCTCGTTCCTAAGGGGAGGGGTTCAAGAGACCCAGTACTTC.

The chain recombines TRBV7-8 with TRBJ2-7; D may be TRBD1 (5 bases). Trimming took 1 base from V and 6 from J, leaving 7 bases between them. There are 12 residues in the CDR3. CDR1 and CDR2 from the germline V gene are SGHVS and FQNEAQ. The DNA of the CDR3 is TGTGCCAGCAGCTTAGGGGGCCGCGAGCAGTACTTC. This sequence encodes CASSLGGREQYF.

V is TRBV7-9 and J is TRBJ1-3, with D maybe TRBD1 (5 bases). V shed 5 bases and J shed 0 bases, with 14 bases lying between them. Germline V CDR1 and CDR2: SEHNR, FQNEAQ (reference sequence). The CDR3 extends over 16 amino acids. The CDR3 bases are TGTGCCAGCAGCCCCTCCAGGGCCCGCTCTGGAAACACCATATATTTT. Its translation: CASSPSRARSGNTIYF.

The chain carries TRBV28 and TRBJ1-2; 9 bases match TRBD1. The CDR3 contains 14 residues. Trimming at V came to 6 bases and at J to 5 bases, leaving 7 bases not matched to a gene. The germline CDR1 and CDR2 sequences are MDHEN and SYDVKM. The CDR3 protein is CASRLDRGLYGYTF. The CDR3 DNA follows: TGTGCCAGCAGGCTGGACAGGGGCCTTTATGGCTACACCTTC.

This clone was counted between two and nine times. This chain uses TRBV6-5 with TRBJ1-2; 7 bases line up with TRBD1. V lost 7 bases, J lost 6 bases, and 14 bases stayed unmatched. The germline gives CDR1 MNHEY, CDR2 SVGAGI. This CDR3 has 15 amino acids. CDR3 in DNA: TGTGCCAGCACTCCCCAGTGGGACAGACAGAATGGCTACACCTTC. It codes for CASTPQWDRQNGYTF.

V and J are TRBV5-4 and TRBJ2-5; 8 bases line up with TRBD1. J gave up 4 bases and V 2 bases, and 4 bases lay outside the gene matches. The germline CDR1 and CDR2 sequences are SGHNT and YYREEE (reference sequence). The CDR3 extends over 14 amino acids. The CDR3 loop is CASSFRRGPETQYF. The CDR3 bases are TGTGCCAGCAGCTTCCGCAGGGGGCCAGAGACCCAGTACTTC.

The CDR3 nucleotides are TGTGCCAGCAGTGATCCGACAGGGTATCAGCCCCAGCATTTT. It translates to CASSDPTGYQPQHF. The chain joins TRBV2 to TRBJ1-5; 7 bases are a match to TRBD1. In germline, CDR1 is SNHLY, CDR2 FYNNEI. The CDR3 totals 14 residues. V dropped 3 bases and J dropped 5; count of bases not matched to a gene: 4.